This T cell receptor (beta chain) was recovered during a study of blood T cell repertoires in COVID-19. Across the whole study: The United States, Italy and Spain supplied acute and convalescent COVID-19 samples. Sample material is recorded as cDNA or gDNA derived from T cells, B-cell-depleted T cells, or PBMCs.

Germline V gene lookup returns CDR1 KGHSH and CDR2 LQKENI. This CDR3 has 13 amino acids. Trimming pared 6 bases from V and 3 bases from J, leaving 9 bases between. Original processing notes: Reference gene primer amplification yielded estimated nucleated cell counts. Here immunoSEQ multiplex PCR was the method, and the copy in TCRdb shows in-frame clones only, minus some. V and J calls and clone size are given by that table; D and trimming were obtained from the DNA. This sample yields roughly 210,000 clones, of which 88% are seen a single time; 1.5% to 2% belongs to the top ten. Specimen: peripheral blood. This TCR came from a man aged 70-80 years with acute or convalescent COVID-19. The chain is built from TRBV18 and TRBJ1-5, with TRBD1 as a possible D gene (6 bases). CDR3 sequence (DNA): TGTGCCAGCTCGAGGGGGATCAATCAGCCCCAGCATTTT. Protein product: CASSRGINQPQHF.